A selection of T cell receptor beta chains follows, all from one sample in a study of PD-1 blockade in mismatch repair-deficient tumors. Data came from immunoSEQ multiplex PCR; TCRdb stores just in-frame clones and leaves some out. Here the sample spans about 110,000 clones, more than 60% being singletons. Sequencing used peripheral blood, obtained more than 58 weeks after starting pembrolizumab. All receptors come from an adult with mismatch repair-deficient cancer. Both conserved end residues are part of each CDR3. The order of the fields is D gene, J gene, clone size, V gene, CDR3 protein, CDR3 DNA. The D gene is left open where the match is weak. Size values are once, few and many counts, or a class for expanded clones, and some rows have none.

TRBD2 TRBJ2-7 NA TRBV5-4 CASSSGLAGIYEQYF TGTGCCAGCAGCTCGGGACTAGCGGGTATCTACGAGCAGTACTTC
TRBD1 TRBJ2-4 NA TRBV7-8 CASSLGYGQGATKNIQYF TGTGCCAGCAGCTTAGGTTACGGTCAGGGGGCAACCAAAAACATTCAGTACTTC
NA TRBJ2-2 NA TRBV5-1 CASSQTVLANTGELFF TGCGCCAGCAGCCAAACGGTTCTAGCGAACACCGGGGAGCTGTTTTTT
NA TRBJ1-1 NA TRBV29-1 CSVDHTVCTEAFF TGCAGCGTTGATCATACCGTTTGCACTGAAGCTTTCTTT
NA TRBJ1-2 medium-sized TRBV19 CASSKQGSGGYTF TGTGCCAGTAGTAAACAGGGTTCGGGTGGCTACACCTTC
TRBD2 TRBJ2-1 NA TRBV5-1 CASSFSGAGNNEQFF TGCGCCAGCAGCTTTAGCGGGGCCGGCAACAATGAGCAGTTCTTC
TRBD1 TRBJ1-1 NA TRBV19 CASSIGTGVEAFF TGTGCCAGTAGTATCGGGACAGGGGTTGAAGCTTTCTTT
TRBD1 TRBJ2-7 NA TRBV27 CASSLRQGVIYEQYF TGTGCCAGCAGTTTAAGGCAGGGGGTAATCTACGAGCAGTACTTC
NA TRBJ2-5 few TRBV7-9 CASSLKGGETQYF TGTGCCAGCAGCTTAAAGGGGGGCGAGACCCAGTACTTC
TRBD2 TRBJ2-5 NA TRBV9 CASSAADHSGGTQYF TGTGCCAGCAGCGCCGCGGACCACTCGGGGGGGACCCAGTACTTC
NA TRBJ2-7 NA TRBV7-2 CASSLVAGYEQYF TGTGCCAGCAGCTTAGTGGCAGGTTACGAGCAGTACTTC
NA TRBJ1-1 NA TRBV6-5 CASTRGGTEAFF TGTGCCAGCACCAGGGGAGGCACTGAAGCTTTCTTT
TRBD1 TRBJ1-3 NA TRBV7-8 CASSSRAGQGANTIYF TGTGCCAGCAGTTCTCGTGCGGGACAGGGGGCAAACACCATATATTTT
NA TRBJ2-5 NA TRBV4-1 CASSQDHPGGRPGETQYF TGCGCCAGCAGCCAAGATCACCCCGGTGGCCGCCCGGGGGAGACCCAGTACTTC
TRBD2 TRBJ2-5 NA TRBV4-1 CASSQVPSGRASAETQYF TGCGCCAGCAGCCAAGTGCCCAGCGGGAGGGCCTCAGCCGAGACCCAGTACTTC
NA TRBJ2-7 NA TRBV6-1 CASSDRGAPWEQYF TGTGCCAGCAGTGATCGGGGGGCCCCATGGGAGCAGTACTTC
NA TRBJ2-5 NA TRBV6-1 CASSEARVPETQYF TGTGCCAGCAGTGAAGCCAGGGTTCCTGAGACCCAGTACTTC
NA TRBJ2-1 NA TRBV15 CATSRERLARYNEQFF TGTGCCACCAGCAGAGAGCGGCTAGCACGCTACAATGAGCAGTTCTTC
NA TRBJ2-5 NA TRBV7-7 CASSWGSEETQYF TGTGCTAGCAGCTGGGGCAGCGAAGAGACCCAGTACTTC
NA TRBJ1-2 NA TRBV18 CASSPDTDYGYTF TGTGCCAGCTCACCGGACACTGACTATGGCTACACCTTC
NA TRBJ2-5 NA TRBV6-5 CASSYRGTQETQYF TGTGCCAGCAGTTACCGGGGTACCCAAGAGACCCAGTACTTC
NA TRBJ2-4 NA TRBV6-6 CASSRAGNIQYF TGTGCCAGCAGTAGGGCGGGAAACATTCAGTACTTC
NA TRBJ2-1 NA TRBV6-5 CASSYSNEQFF TGTGCCAGCAGTTACAGCAATGAGCAGTTCTTC
TRBD1 TRBJ1-2 NA TRBV19 CASSIKQGIYGYTF TGTGCCAGTAGTATAAAACAGGGGATCTATGGCTACACCTTC
TRBD2 TRBJ2-3 NA TRBV4-3 CASSQDGASGRISTQYF TGCGCCAGCAGCCAAGATGGGGCTAGCGGGAGAATCAGTACGCAGTATTTT
NA TRBJ1-1 NA TRBV19 CASSIDRDTEAFF TGTGCCAGTAGTATCGACAGAGACACTGAAGCTTTCTTT
TRBD2 TRBJ2-7 NA TRBV4-1 CASSQAGGAGDEQYF TGCGCCAGCAGCCAAGCGGGCGGAGCGGGGGACGAGCAGTACTTC
NA TRBJ1-1 NA TRBV6-5 CASSYTPSKNTEAFF TGTGCCAGCAGTTACACCCCATCAAAAAACACTGAAGCTTTCTTT
TRBD2 TRBJ2-7 NA TRBV7-9 CASSVREGPYEQYF TGTGCCAGCAGCGTAAGGGAGGGGCCCTACGAGCAGTACTTC
TRBD1 TRBJ2-7 NA TRBV4-1 CASSQVLGGDEQYF TGCGCCAGCAGCCAAGTTCTAGGGGGCGACGAGCAGTACTTC
NA TRBJ1-1 NA TRBV19 CASSFRGNTEAFF TGTGCCAGTAGCTTTCGGGGGAACACTGAAGCTTTCTTT
TRBD2 TRBJ2-7 NA TRBV6-1 CASGLAESYEQYF TGTGCCAGTGGACTAGCGGAGTCCTACGAGCAGTACTTC
NA TRBJ2-7 NA TRBV2 CASRGAYEQYF TGTGCCAGCAGGGGGGCCTACGAGCAGTACTTC
NA TRBJ1-3 NA TRBV15 CATSREQGSGNTIYF TGTGCCACCAGCAGAGAGCAGGGCTCTGGAAACACCATATATTTT